A selection of T cell receptor beta chains follows, all from one sample in a study of vaccination and CD4 T cells after COVID-19. Their specific antigens are unknown. In TCRdb, the PCR reads were re-called with MiXCR into one record per CDR3 protein. The sample shows about 15,000 distinct CDR3 sequences, 70% to 75% of them seen only once. The source material was CD4+ T cells from blood, cultured in vitro. The receptors were gathered from a human donor who had recovered from COVID-19. Each CDR3 is given with its conserved first and last residue. A D gene is named only where the DNA matches it firmly. A clone size is listed for some rows: how often the clone was seen (once, few, many), or a class if it is expanded.

>TRBJ1-6|TRBV7-2|.|.
TGTGCCAGCAGCCCGAGGGAAGGGGGTTATAATTCACCCCTCCACTTT
CASSPREGGYNSPLHF
>TRBJ2-1|TRBV20-1|TRBD2|.
TGCAGTGCTCCGGTTCGTCAGCGGGGACCGTACAATGAGCAGTTCTTC
CSAPVRQRGPYNEQFF
>TRBJ1-2|TRBV27|.|.
TGTGCCAGCAGTTTTTTTATGGGCTGGATGGGTGGCTACACCTTC
CASSFFMGWMGGYTF
>TRBJ1-1|TRBV10-3|.|once
TGTGCCATCAGTGACCGAAAGAACACTGAAGCTTTCTTT
CAISDRKNTEAFF
>TRBJ1-2|TRBV24-1|.|.
TGTGCCACCAGTGTTGGAGGGGGGTATGGCTACACCTTC
CATSVGGGYGYTF
>TRBJ2-5|TRBV15|.|.
TGTGCCACCAGCAGAGTGGGCAGCCAAGAGACCCAGTACTTC
CATSRVGSQETQYF
>TRBJ2-6|TRBV25-1|.|.
TGTGCCAGCAGTGGTACGGGACGGACCTCTGGGGCCAACGTCCTGACTTTC
CASSGTGRTSGANVLTF
>TRBJ1-1|TRBV11-3|TRBD1|.
TGTGCCAGCAGCTCGAATTATGGGTCGGACAGGGACGAAGCTTTCTTT
CASSSNYGSDRDEAFF
>TRBJ1-2|TRBV7-2|.|medium-sized
TGTGCCAGCAGCTTAAGTGAGACTACCTATGGCTACACCTTC
CASSLSETTYGYTF
>TRBJ2-2|TRBV19|.|.
TGTGCCAGTAGTATAGTCTTACTGGCTGCAAACACCGGGGAGCTGTTTTTT
CASSIVLLAANTGELFF
>TRBJ2-6|TRBV6-5|.|.
TGTGCCAGCAGTTACTCGTCAAGAACTGGGGCCAACGTCCTGACTTTC
CASSYSSRTGANVLTF
>TRBJ2-1|TRBV7-8|.|.
TGTGCCAGCTGGACTCGGAGCTCCTACAATGAGCAGTTCTTC
CASWTRSSYNEQFF
>TRBJ1-5|TRBV20-1|.|few
TGCAGTGCTACCTTTAGGGAGAGCAATCAGCCCCAGCATTTT
CSATFRESNQPQHF
>TRBJ2-5|TRBV19|.|.
TGTGCCAGTAGTACCCCCCCAACTGGTCAAGAGACCCAGTACTTC
CASSTPPTGQETQYF
>TRBJ2-2|TRBV20-1|.|.
TGCAGTGCTAGAGATGTGGGGCGCACCGGGGAGCTGTTTTTT
CSARDVGRTGELFF
>TRBJ1-1|TRBV11-1|TRBD1|.
TGTGCCAGCAGCTCGACAGGGGGCGCGTTGCACACTGAAGCTTTCTTT
CASSSTGGALHTEAFF
>TRBJ1-6|TRBV4-1|.|.
TGCGCCAGCAGCCAAGATCGTCCAGGGCACTCACCCCTCCACTTT
CASSQDRPGHSPLHF
>TRBJ2-1|TRBV29-1|.|.
TGCAGCGTAGAGGGAGTAGTATGGAATGAGCAGTTCTTC
CSVEGVVWNEQFF
>TRBJ2-5|TRBV7-9|TRBD2|.
TGTGCCAGCAGCCCGCGTCACTACACCGGGACTAGCGGGAGTTTCCTGCTGGAGACCCAGTACTTC
CASSPRHYTGTSGSFLLETQYF
>TRBJ1-5|TRBV9|.|.
TGTGCCAGCAGCGTAGATCCTAGCAATCAGCCCCAGCATTTT
CASSVDPSNQPQHF
>TRBJ2-6|TRBV28|.|.
TGTGCCAGCAGTTTTTACAAATCCGGGGCCAACGTCCTGACTTTC
CASSFYKSGANVLTF
>TRBJ1-1|TRBV6-5|.|.
TGTGCCAGCAGTTACTCCAGGCTAGGGGAAGCTTTCTTT
CASSYSRLGEAFF